The 2 T cell receptor beta chains below all came from one sample that was sequenced in a study of cytomegalovirus exposure and HLA in healthy donors. Assay: immunoSEQ multiplex PCR; the TCRdb copy retains only in-frame clones and omits some. The data show fewer than 200,000 clones, approximately 83% seen once. Sequencing was performed on PBMCs. All receptors come from a woman between 18 and 29 years old in good health and CMV-seropositive.

The chain employs TRBV19 and TRBJ1-5, with no clear D. The CDR3 has 13 amino acids. Germline V gives CDR1 LNHDA, CDR2 SQIVND (reference sequence). The V end was cut by 8 bases, the J end by 1 base, with 9 bases between. CDR3 sequence reads: CASGQKSNQPQHF. CDR3 in DNA: TGTGCCAGTGGTCAGAAAAGCAATCAGCCCCAGCATTTT.

This chain uses TRBV5-1 with TRBJ1-2; 7 bases are a match to TRBD1. Germline V lookup: CDR1 SGHRS, CDR2 YFSETQ. The CDR3 is made up of 15 amino acids. With V trimmed by 2 bases and J by 6 bases, 10 bases remained unmatched. The CDR3 DNA reads TGCGCCAGCAGCTTCCGGGACAGTGGGAGAGATGGCTACACCTTC. The encoded protein is CASSFRDSGRDGYTF. The complete variable domain, with remaining parts taken from reference TRBV5-1 and TRBJ1-2, reads KAGVTQTPRYLIKTRGQQVTLSCSPISGHRSVSWYQQTPGQGLQFLFEYFSETQRNKGNFPGRFSGRQFSNSRSEMNVSTLELGDSALYLCASSFRDSGRDGYTFGSGTRLTVV.